A selection of T cell receptor beta chains follows, all from one sample in a study of blood T cell repertoires in COVID-19. Sequenced by immunoSEQ multiplex PCR; TCRdb stores in-frame clones only, minus some. The profile shows roughly 100,000 clones, about 78% of them singletons. Sequenced: peripheral blood. These receptors were collected from a man aged 60 to 75 with active or convalescent COVID-19. The CDR3 runs from the conserved cysteine through the conserved F or W. Each record gives: J gene, V gene, CDR3 length, CDR3 protein.

J gene: TRBJ2-7; V gene: TRBV5-8; CDR3 length: 13; CDR3 protein: CATADRVTYEQYF
J gene: TRBJ2-2; V gene: TRBV5-1; CDR3 length: 16; CDR3 protein: CASSPGQIGGTGELFF
J gene: TRBJ2-7; V gene: TRBV5-4; CDR3 length: 13; CDR3 protein: CASSLIQSPGEYF
J gene: TRBJ2-1; V gene: TRBV18; CDR3 length: 17; CDR3 protein: CASSGEHPGLEVYEQFF
J gene: TRBJ2-1; V gene: TRBV12-3/TRBV12-4; CDR3 length: 12; CDR3 protein: CASSPRLYEQFF
J gene: TRBJ2-1; V gene: TRBV5-8; CDR3 length: 15; CDR3 protein: CASSVGLTGFHEQFF
J gene: TRBJ1-6; V gene: TRBV5-6; CDR3 length: 15; CDR3 protein: CASSTRQGRNSPLHF
J gene: TRBJ2-3; V gene: TRBV19; CDR3 length: 16; CDR3 protein: CASSIKPGLAGDTQYF
J gene: TRBJ1-4; V gene: TRBV28; CDR3 length: 15; CDR3 protein: CASSLPDRGFEKLFF
J gene: TRBJ1-4; V gene: TRBV7-9; CDR3 length: 14; CDR3 protein: CASSPAEPNEKLFF
J gene: TRBJ1-1; V gene: TRBV12-5; CDR3 length: 15; CDR3 protein: CASGFFGQMNTEAFF
J gene: TRBJ1-4; V gene: TRBV27; CDR3 length: 15; CDR3 protein: CASSFLDRVKEKLFF
J gene: TRBJ1-6; V gene: TRBV6-6; CDR3 length: 15; CDR3 protein: CASSRLGQGMPPLHF
J gene: TRBJ1-1; V gene: TRBV15; CDR3 length: 15; CDR3 protein: CATSEGQGARTEAFF
J gene: TRBJ1-5; V gene: TRBV6-6; CDR3 length: 15; CDR3 protein: CASKSGGGSEQPQHF
J gene: TRBJ2-5; V gene: TRBV9; CDR3 length: 15; CDR3 protein: CASSGGTGIQETQYF
J gene: TRBJ1-2; V gene: TRBV29-1; CDR3 length: 12; CDR3 protein: CSVYRVDYGYTF
J gene: TRBJ1-2; V gene: TRBV7-9; CDR3 length: 15; CDR3 protein: CASSFGGTRTYGYTF
J gene: TRBJ2-1; V gene: TRBV5-1; CDR3 length: 17; CDR3 protein: CASSGFSGSRSYNEQFF
J gene: TRBJ1-2; V gene: TRBV18; CDR3 length: 16; CDR3 protein: CASSDLQGATRYGYTF
J gene: TRBJ1-6; V gene: TRBV6-5; CDR3 length: 15; CDR3 protein: CASSYSRDRGSPLHF
J gene: TRBJ1-1; V gene: TRBV5-6; CDR3 length: 14; CDR3 protein: CASSWGPGNTEAFF
J gene: TRBJ1-2; V gene: TRBV10-2; CDR3 length: 13; CDR3 protein: CASSEPPSQGYTF
J gene: TRBJ1-2; V gene: TRBV29-1; CDR3 length: 14; CDR3 protein: CSVGAGGAGYGYTF
J gene: TRBJ1-5; V gene: TRBV2; CDR3 length: 18; CDR3 protein: CASRASGSPKASNQPQHF
J gene: TRBJ1-2; V gene: TRBV19; CDR3 length: 13; CDR3 protein: CASRETQPYGYTF
J gene: TRBJ2-1; V gene: TRBV3-1/TRBV3-2; CDR3 length: 12; CDR3 protein: CASSQTHNEQFF
J gene: TRBJ1-3; V gene: TRBV7-2; CDR3 length: 17; CDR3 protein: CASSSRSPGAGGNTIYF
J gene: TRBJ2-1; V gene: TRBV30; CDR3 length: 16; CDR3 protein: CAWTPLGREGGNEQFF
J gene: TRBJ2-2; V gene: TRBV10-3; CDR3 length: 17; CDR3 protein: CAISGGQGIRDTGELFF
J gene: TRBJ1-5; V gene: TRBV27; CDR3 length: 16; CDR3 protein: CASSLIGQISNQPQHF
J gene: TRBJ2-3; V gene: TRBV19; CDR3 length: 15; CDR3 protein: CASSILAGGSGTQYF
J gene: TRBJ1-4; V gene: TRBV10-1; CDR3 length: 15; CDR3 protein: CASTGPRGTNEKLFF
J gene: TRBJ1-5; V gene: TRBV18; CDR3 length: 14; CDR3 protein: CASSPGQGNQPQHF
J gene: TRBJ2-3; V gene: TRBV18; CDR3 length: 22; CDR3 protein: CASSPKAASGSPTRGFTDTQYF
J gene: TRBJ2-4; V gene: TRBV5-1; CDR3 length: 19; CDR3 protein: CASSLEGLAGMGAKNIQYF
J gene: TRBJ2-1; V gene: TRBV7-8; CDR3 length: 16; CDR3 protein: CASSTRTSGRYNEQFF
J gene: TRBJ2-5; V gene: TRBV7-2; CDR3 length: 14; CDR3 protein: CASSPQGAKETQYF
J gene: TRBJ1-4; V gene: TRBV18; CDR3 length: 14; CDR3 protein: CASSRDRADEKLFF
J gene: TRBJ2-1; V gene: TRBV5-1; CDR3 length: 16; CDR3 protein: CASSLGSTGYGNEQFF
J gene: TRBJ2-2; V gene: TRBV6-5; CDR3 length: 14; CDR3 protein: CASSYGGHTGELFF
J gene: TRBJ2-3; V gene: TRBV7-2; CDR3 length: 15; CDR3 protein: CASSSSGGKADTQYF
J gene: TRBJ2-1; V gene: TRBV29-1; CDR3 length: 13; CDR3 protein: CSVPPGATNEQFF
J gene: TRBJ2-2; V gene: TRBV6-5; CDR3 length: 16; CDR3 protein: CASSYGTSGRDGELFF
J gene: TRBJ2-2; V gene: TRBV28; CDR3 length: 17; CDR3 protein: CASSFQLWGSDPGELFF
J gene: TRBJ1-1; V gene: TRBV5-1; CDR3 length: 14; CDR3 protein: CASRPRGLDTEAFF
J gene: TRBJ2-3; V gene: TRBV5-4; CDR3 length: 16; CDR3 protein: CASRGGVGTSTDTQYF
J gene: TRBJ1-5; V gene: TRBV28; CDR3 length: 15; CDR3 protein: CASSTLGGARQPQHF
J gene: TRBJ2-5; V gene: TRBV9; CDR3 length: 13; CDR3 protein: CASSNPNQETQYF
J gene: TRBJ1-1; V gene: TRBV19; CDR3 length: 14; CDR3 protein: CASQRRFRDTEAFF
J gene: TRBJ2-7; V gene: TRBV10-2; CDR3 length: 15; CDR3 protein: CASSEARAGGYEQYF
J gene: TRBJ2-5; V gene: TRBV9; CDR3 length: 16; CDR3 protein: CASSKGLAGGGETQYF
J gene: TRBJ2-2; V gene: TRBV6-1; CDR3 length: 15; CDR3 protein: CASSEGTGHTGELFF
J gene: TRBJ2-7; V gene: TRBV2; CDR3 length: 14; CDR3 protein: CASTRGIGSYEQYF
J gene: TRBJ2-7; V gene: TRBV28; CDR3 length: 15; CDR3 protein: CASSLSTGVSDEQYF
J gene: TRBJ1-4; V gene: TRBV10-3; CDR3 length: 17; CDR3 protein: CAISEGLGTQEGEKLFF
J gene: TRBJ1-3; V gene: TRBV3-1/TRBV3-2; CDR3 length: 17; CDR3 protein: CASSHRENRAGGNTIYF
J gene: TRBJ2-1; V gene: TRBV27; CDR3 length: 13; CDR3 protein: CASRVHLKNEQFF